In this sample, the clone carrying this T cell receptor beta chain turned up many times. This record belongs to a study of Graves' ophthalmopathy and Graves' hyperthyroidism. With 4 bases clipped from V and 7 bases from J, the junction kept 6 bases outside the gene matches. The CDR3 is 13 amino acids. CDR1 SEHNR and CDR2 FQNEAQ come from the germline V gene (reference sequence). Amplification of the TCR beta CDR3 regions used RNA transcripts (as template). Scientists carried out first-round RT-PCR using HTBI primers and then a second-round multiplex PCR. MiXCR, applied by TCRdb to the multiplex PCR reads, yields one record per CDR3 protein. The sample lists around 1,200,000 distinct CDR3 sequences, less than 45% occurring once.

V and J are TRBV7-9 and TRBJ2-5; 7 nucleotides agree with TRBD1. The sequence derives from an adult man with Graves' hyperthyroidism. The sequenced material came from peripheral blood or thyroid tissue (not recorded which). The CDR3 sequence is CASSSDRVGTQYF. The CDR3 DNA reads TGTGCCAGCAGCTCTGACAGGGTGGGGACCCAGTACTTC.